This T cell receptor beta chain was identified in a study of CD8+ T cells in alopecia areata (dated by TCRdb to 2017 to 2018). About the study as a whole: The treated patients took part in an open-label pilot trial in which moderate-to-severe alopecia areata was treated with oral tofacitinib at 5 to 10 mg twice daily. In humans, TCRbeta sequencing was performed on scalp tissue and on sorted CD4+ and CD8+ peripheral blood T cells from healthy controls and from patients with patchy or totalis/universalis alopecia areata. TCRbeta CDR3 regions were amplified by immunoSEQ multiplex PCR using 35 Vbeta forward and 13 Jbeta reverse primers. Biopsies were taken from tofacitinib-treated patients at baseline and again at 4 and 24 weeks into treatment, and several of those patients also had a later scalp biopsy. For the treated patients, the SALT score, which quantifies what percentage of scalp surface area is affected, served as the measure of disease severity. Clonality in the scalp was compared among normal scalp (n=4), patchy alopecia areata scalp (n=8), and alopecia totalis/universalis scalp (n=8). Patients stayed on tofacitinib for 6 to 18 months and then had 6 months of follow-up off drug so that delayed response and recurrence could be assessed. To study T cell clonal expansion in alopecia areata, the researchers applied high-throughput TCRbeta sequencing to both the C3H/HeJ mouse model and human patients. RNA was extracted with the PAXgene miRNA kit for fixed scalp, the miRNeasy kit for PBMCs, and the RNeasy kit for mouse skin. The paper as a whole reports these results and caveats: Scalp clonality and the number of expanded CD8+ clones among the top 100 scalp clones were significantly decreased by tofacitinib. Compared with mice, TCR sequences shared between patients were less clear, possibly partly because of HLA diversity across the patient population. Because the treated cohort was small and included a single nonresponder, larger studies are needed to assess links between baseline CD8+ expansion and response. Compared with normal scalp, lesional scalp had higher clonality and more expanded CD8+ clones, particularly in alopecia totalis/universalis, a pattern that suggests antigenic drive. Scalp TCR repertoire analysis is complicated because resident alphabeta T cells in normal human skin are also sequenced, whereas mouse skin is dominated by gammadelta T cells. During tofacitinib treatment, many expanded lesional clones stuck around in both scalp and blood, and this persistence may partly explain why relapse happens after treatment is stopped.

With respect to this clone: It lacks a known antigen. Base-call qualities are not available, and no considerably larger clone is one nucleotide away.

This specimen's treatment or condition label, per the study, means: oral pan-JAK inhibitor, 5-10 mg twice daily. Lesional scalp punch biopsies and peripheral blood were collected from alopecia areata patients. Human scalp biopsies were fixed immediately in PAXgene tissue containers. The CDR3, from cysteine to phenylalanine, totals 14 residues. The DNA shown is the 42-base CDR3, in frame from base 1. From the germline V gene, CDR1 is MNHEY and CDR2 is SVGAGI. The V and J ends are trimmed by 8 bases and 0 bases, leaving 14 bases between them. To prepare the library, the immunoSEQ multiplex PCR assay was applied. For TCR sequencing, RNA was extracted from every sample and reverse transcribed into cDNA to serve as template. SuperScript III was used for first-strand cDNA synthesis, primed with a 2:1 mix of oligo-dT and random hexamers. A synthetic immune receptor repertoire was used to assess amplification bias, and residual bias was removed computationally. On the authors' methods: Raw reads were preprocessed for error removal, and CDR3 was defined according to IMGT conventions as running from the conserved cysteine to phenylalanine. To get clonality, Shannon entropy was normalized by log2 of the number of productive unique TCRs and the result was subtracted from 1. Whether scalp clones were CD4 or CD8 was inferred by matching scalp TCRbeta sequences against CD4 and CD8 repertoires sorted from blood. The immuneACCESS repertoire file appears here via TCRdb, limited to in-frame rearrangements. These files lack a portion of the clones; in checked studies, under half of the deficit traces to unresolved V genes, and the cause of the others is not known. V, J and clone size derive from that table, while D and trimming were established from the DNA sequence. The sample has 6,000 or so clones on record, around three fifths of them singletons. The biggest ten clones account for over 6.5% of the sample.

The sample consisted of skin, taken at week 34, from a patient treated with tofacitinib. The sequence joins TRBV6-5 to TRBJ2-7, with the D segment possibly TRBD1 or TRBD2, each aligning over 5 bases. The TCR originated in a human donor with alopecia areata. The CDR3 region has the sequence CASPGTASSYEQYF. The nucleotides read TGTGCCAGCCCTGGGACGGCGAGCTCCTACGAGCAGTACTTC.